This TCR beta chain was identified in a study of T cells in Graves' hyperthyroidism and ophthalmopathy. Across the study: Prior to any treatment, at the point of initial diagnosis, peripheral blood was collected. Study results and limitations: Ophthalmopathy and stable hyperthyroidism were told apart by a 13 V-J model. Most clonotypes expanded in the thyroid (above 0.001) were also present in blood.

Looked up from germline, CDR1 is MNHEY and CDR2 is SMNVEV (reference sequence). The CDR3 runs to 15 residues. Deletions cut 1 base from V and 3 bases from J, with 12 bases between. The study left out patients who had uncontrolled infection, other autoimmune disease, pregnancy or lactation. RNA transcripts yielded amplified TCR beta CDR3 regions. HTBI primers were the set used in a first-round RT-PCR of the TCR CDR3. A single record per CDR3 protein comes from TCRdb applying MiXCR to the multiplex PCR reads. The sample carries 660,000 or so distinct CDR3 sequences, less than 25% recorded once. Turning to this clonotype: Its antigen is currently unknown.

This clonotype was sampled from a man aged 25 to 40 with Graves' ophthalmopathy. The specimen sequenced was blood. V usage is TRBV27 and J usage is TRBJ1-1, with D perhaps TRBD1 (6 bases). CDR3 region: CASSLFGGHDTEAFF. CDR3 DNA: TGTGCCAGCAGTTTATTTGGGGGGCATGACACTGAAGCTTTCTTT.